The 22 T cell receptor beta chains listed next were all sequenced from one sample in a study of T cell responses to AZD1222 COVID-19 vaccine. Libraries were prepared by immunoSEQ multiplex PCR; TCRdb keeps only in-frame clonotypes and omits some of them. The data show fewer than 140,000 clones, roughly 90% seen once. The sample was peripheral blood, taken on day 0 of AZD1222 vaccination. The receptors were gathered from an adult in good health.

The chain couples TRBV5-4 to TRBJ1-1; the D is unclear. The CDR3 has 15 residues. V was cut by 0 bases and J by 0 bases, with 9 bases left in between. Germline V gene sequence: CDR1 SGHNT, CDR2 YYREEE (reference sequence). CDR3 in amino acids: CASSLVDGMNTEAFF. The CDR3, as DNA: TGTGCCAGCAGCTTGGTAGACGGAATGAACACTGAAGCTTTCTTT.

The sample holds a few counts of this clone. J is TRBJ2-7 and V is TRBV7-2, with D perhaps TRBD1 or TRBD2 (5 bases each). There are 15 residues in the CDR3. The V gene's germline CDR1 is SGHTA and CDR2 FQGNSA. V lost 5 bases to trimming and J lost 6 bases, with 20 bases between them. CDR3 loop: CASSPHGANRGEQYF. The CDR3 nucleotides are TGTGCCAGCAGCCCCCATGGGGCCAACCGGGGCGAGCAGTACTTC.

The J gene is TRBJ2-3, the V gene TRBV5-1; TRBD2 aligns across 9 bases. The CDR3 consists of 16 residues. Germline V lookup: CDR1 SGHRS, CDR2 YFSETQ. Losses at the gene ends were 4 bases for V and 8 bases for J; bases not matched to a gene: 14. The CDR3 reads CASSKIAGVGSGTQYF. In DNA, the CDR3 is TGCGCCAGCAGCAAGATAGCGGGAGTTGGGAGTGGTACGCAGTATTTT.

In this sample, this clone turned up once. The V and J genes are TRBV18 and TRBJ2-1; D may be TRBD1 (5 bases). The CDR3 consists of 13 residues. V was pared by 4 bases and J by 12 bases, with 16 bases between. Germline V CDR1 and CDR2: KGHSH, LQKENI. CDR3 loop: CASSLDQGSVQFF. As DNA, the CDR3 is TGTGCCAGCTCACTCGACCAGGGTAGTGTGCAGTTCTTC.

The J gene is TRBJ2-2, the V gene TRBV19; 8 bases line up with TRBD1. With V trimmed by 7 bases and J by 6 bases, 7 bases remained unmatched. The V gene's germline CDR1 is LNHDA and CDR2 SQIVND (reference sequence). The CDR3 covers 14 residues. In nucleotides, the CDR3 is TGTGCCAGTACCGACAGGGGATTTGCCGGGGAGCTGTTTTTT. As protein: CASTDRGFAGELFF. Full variable domain (outside the CDR3, taken from reference TRBV19 and TRBJ2-2): DGGITQSPKYLFRKEGQNVTLSCEQNLNHDAMYWYRQDPGQGLRLIYYSQIVNDFQKGDIAEGYSVSREKKESFPLTVTSAQKNPTAFYLCASTDRGFAGELFFGEGSRLTVL.

DNA for the CDR3: TGTGCCAGCAGCCCCGGGCCTGATGAGCAGTTCTTC. Its translation is CASSPGPDEQFF. The V gene is TRBV7-8, the J gene TRBJ2-1; D gene uncertain. Germline CDR1 reads SGHVS; CDR2 reads FQNEAQ. The CDR3 totals 12 residues. Between the trimmed V and J ends, which lost 5 bases and 8 bases, there was a span of 10 bases.

This chain joins TRBV7-9 and TRBJ1-1; no definite D call. CDR3 length: 15 residues. Trimming took off 1 base at V and 1 base at J, with 10 bases between the two ends. In germline, CDR1 is SEHNR, CDR2 FQNEAQ (reference sequence). The CDR3 nucleotides are TGTGCCAGCAGCTTAGACGGCAGGAGGAACACTGAAGCTTTCTTT. Its protein is CASSLDGRRNTEAFF.

The chain employs TRBV29-1 and TRBJ2-1; TRBD1 aligns across 8 bases. J was trimmed by 1 base and V by 6 bases; bases with no gene match: 5. Germline assignment: CDR1 SQVTM and CDR2 ANQGSEA. CDR3 length equals 14 residues. Here the CDR3 DNA reads TGCAGCGTCGTAGGGGACAGGTCCTACAATGAGCAGTTCTTC. Protein sequence: CSVVGDRSYNEQFF.

The chain uses TRBV5-6 and TRBJ1-6; weak D call: TRBD1 (6 bases). Germline CDR1 SGHDT, CDR2 YYEEEE. V was trimmed by 0 bases and J by 16 bases, leaving 14 bases between them. This CDR3 has 13 residues. CDR3 coding DNA: TGTGCCAGCAGCTTGGCTACAGGGCTGAGTCTCCACTTT. It yields the protein CASSLATGLSLHF. Looking up the rest from reference TRBV5-6 and TRBJ1-6 gives the full variable domain: DAGVTQSPTHLIKTRGQQVTLRCSPKSGHDTVSWYQQALGQGPQFIFQYYEEEERQRGNFPDRFSGHQFPNYSSELNVNALLLGDSALYLCASSLATGLSLHFGNGTRLTVT.

This chain links TRBV6-6 with TRBJ2-1; 11 bases are a match to TRBD2. This CDR3 is built from 14 residues. Trimming took 9 bases from V and 2 from J; bases not matched to a gene: 3. Germline lookup yields CDR1 MNHNY and CDR2 SVGAGI (reference sequence). The CDR3 nucleotides are TGTGCCAGTAGACTAGCGGGGACCTACAATGAGCAGTTCTTC. Protein product: CASRLAGTYNEQFF.

This rearrangement joins TRBV11-3 to TRBJ2-7; tentatively, D is TRBD1 (6 bases). V dropped 5 bases and J dropped 1 base, with 9 bases sitting between them. The CDR3 is made up of 13 amino acids. Germline CDR1 and CDR2: SGHNT and YENEEA. The CDR3 is CASSDRRSYEQYF. The CDR3 nucleotides are TGTGCCAGCAGCGACAGGCGTTCCTACGAGCAGTACTTC. The whole variable domain, remainder taken from reference TRBV11-3 and TRBJ2-7, is EAGVVQSPRYKIIEKKQPVAFWCNPISGHNTLYWYLQNLGQGPELLIRYENEEAVDDSQLPKDRFSAERLKGVDSTLKIQPAELGDSAVYLCASSDRRSYEQYFGPGTRLTVT.

The chain couples TRBV18 to TRBJ1-3, with 8 bases that match TRBD1. Per the germline V gene, CDR1 is KGHSH and CDR2 is LQKENI. V trimming: 3 bases; J trimming: 5 bases; junction bases outside the gene matches: 3. The CDR3 has 14 amino acids. This CDR3 reads CASSPGQGRNTIYF. CDR3 in DNA: TGTGCCAGCTCACCCGGACAGGGTAGAAACACCATATATTTT.

The chain carries TRBV18 and TRBJ2-1, with 9 bases lining up with TRBD2. This CDR3 has 16 amino acids. Germline V CDR1 and CDR2: KGHSH, LQKENI. The V gene end was trimmed by 4 bases and the J gene end by 8 bases; junction bases not matched to a gene: 12. The chain's CDR3 is CASSLSSGMGGHEQFF. In nucleotides, the CDR3 is TGTGCCAGCTCACTGTCTAGCGGGATGGGCGGGCATGAGCAGTTCTTC.

The chain recombines TRBV3-1 (or the pseudogene TRBV3-2) with TRBJ1-1, with a possible D match to TRBD1 (6 bases). Germline assignment: CDR1 LGHDT and CDR2 YNNKEL (reference sequence). This CDR3 region has 15 residues. V dropped 1 base and J dropped 1 base, with 10 bases sitting between them. For the CDR3, the DNA is TGTGCCAGCAGCCAAGTGGGACACGAGAACACTGAAGCTTTCTTT. As protein: CASSQVGHENTEAFF.

The chain employs TRBV21-1 and TRBJ1-3. TRBV21-1 has pseudogene status. The CDR3 contains 15 residues. In DNA form, the CDR3 reads TGTGCCAGCAGCAATGACGGGGACGGCCGAGGACCCATATATTTT. Amino acids: CASSNDGDGRGPIYF.

V usage is TRBV7-9 and J usage is TRBJ2-2, with D possibly being TRBD1 (5 bases). V lost 4 bases and J 5 bases, leaving 8 bases between the germline ends. The CDR3 runs 13 residues. Germline V gives CDR1 SEHNR, CDR2 FQNEAQ (reference sequence). CDR3 sequence (DNA): TGTGCCAGCAGCTCACAGGAGACCGGGGAGCTGTTTTTT. It is translated as CASSSQETGELFF.

This chain uses TRBV19 with TRBJ1-3; no clear D gene. V lost 6 bases and J 0 bases, leaving 12 bases between the germline ends. CDR3 length: 15 residues. CDR1 LNHDA and CDR2 SQIVND come from the germline V gene (reference sequence). The CDR3 nucleotides read TGTGCCAGTAGCCCCGACCCGAGCTCTGGAAACACCATATATTTT. This translates into CASSPDPSSGNTIYF.

The chain is built from TRBV4-1 and TRBJ1-1; 7 bases align to TRBD1. Germline trimming cut 1 base from V and 4 bases from J; bases unmatched to any gene: 15. The CDR3 has 18 residues. Germline V gene sequence: CDR1 MGHRA, CDR2 YSYEKL. CDR3 in amino acids: CASSQALNVQGVRTEAFF. CDR3 nucleotide sequence: TGCGCCAGCAGCCAAGCCTTGAACGTCCAGGGGGTGCGCACTGAAGCTTTCTTT.

This clone was detected only once. The V gene is TRBV7-2, the J gene TRBJ1-1; weak D call: TRBD1 (6 bases). V dropped 1 base and J dropped 7 bases, with 10 bases sitting between them. CDR1 is SGHTA and CDR2 is FQGNSA in the germline V gene. This CDR3 comprises 13 residues. CDR3 in amino acids: CASSLDPRGEAFF. The CDR3 DNA reads as TGTGCCAGCAGCTTAGATCCCAGGGGTGAAGCTTTCTTT. The whole variable domain, filled in from reference TRBV7-2 and TRBJ1-1, reads GAGVSQSPSNKVTEKGKDVELRCDPISGHTALYWYRQSLGQGLEFLIYFQGNSAPDKSGLPSDRFSAERTGGSVSTLTIQRTQQEDSAVYLCASSLDPRGEAFFGQGTRLTVV.

The chain employs TRBV27 and TRBJ2-7; 14 nucleotides align to TRBD2. The CDR3 length is 15 residues. V trimming: 4 bases; J trimming: 6 bases; junction bases outside the gene matches: 5. The V gene's germline CDR1 is MNHEY and CDR2 SMNVEV (reference sequence). CDR3 DNA: TGTGCCAGCAGTTCCTCGACTAGCGGGAGGGGCGAGCAGTACTTC. Translation gives CASSSSTSGRGEQYF.

The V and J genes are TRBV7-2 and TRBJ1-5; maybe TRBD1 (5 bases). The CDR3 length is 15 residues. Germline CDR1 SGHTA, CDR2 FQGNSA. V gave up 0 bases and J gave up 1 base, with 7 bases separating them. DNA of the CDR3: TGTGCCAGCAGCTTAGCATGGGGGAGCAATCAGCCCCAGCATTTT. This gives the protein CASSLAWGSNQPQHF.

This rearrangement joins TRBV7-8 to TRBJ1-2; D gene unclear. In germline, CDR1 is SGHVS, CDR2 FQNEAQ. The CDR3 extends over 13 amino acids. V lost 6 bases to trimming and J lost 4 bases, with 12 bases between them. The CDR3 nucleotides are TGTGCCAGCAGTCCGGCCTCGACCTATGGCTACACCTTC. This gives the protein CASSPASTYGYTF. The entire variable domain, with the rest obtained from reference TRBV7-8 and TRBJ1-2, is as follows: GAGVSQSPRYKVAKRGQDVALRCDPISGHVSLFWYQQALGQGPEFLTYFQNEAQLDKSGLPSDRFFAERPEGSVSTLKIQRTQQEDSAVYLCASSPASTYGYTFGSGTRLTVV.